This TCR beta chain was retrieved from a study of shared clonotypes between healthy human individuals. Study-wide findings and caveats: The sharing of about 5% of naive CD4 clonotypes was seen across several donors. All-four-donor shared clonotypes had higher generation probabilities than non-shared clonotypes did. Sequencing depth was a factor that was expected to affect clonotype sharing among donors.

This clone occurred once. Its specificity is not known. Only in-frame clones appear in the TCRdb table, and some are missing; sequencing was by immunoSEQ multiplex PCR. The sample lists over a million clones; about 76% were seen once. V lost 8 bases, J lost 6 bases, and 7 bases stayed unmatched. The CDR3 is made up of 12 amino acids. CDR1 is MNHNY, CDR2 SVGAGI, per germline (reference sequence). This clonotype was sampled from a man between 18 and 29 years old in good health. The sample comprised memory CD4+ T cells sorted from blood. Described subset: CD45RA-negative fraction. The V call is TRBV6-6, the J call TRBJ2-7, with 7 bases aligning to TRBD1. CDR3 DNA sequence: TGTGCCAGCTGGCCAGGGGGTGGCGAGCAGTACTTC. Its protein product is CASWPGGGEQYF.